This TCR beta chain was documented in a study of vaccination effects on CD4 cells after COVID-19 (dated by TCRdb to the early 2020s). For context, the study as a whole: Participants received two doses of either the BNT162b2 or the mRNA-1273 mRNA SARS-CoV-2 vaccine. Altogether, roughly 10 COVID-19 convalescent patients and a handful of SARS-CoV-2-naive healthy vaccine recipients made up the full study. SARS-CoV-2 spike-specific CD4+ TCR repertoires were compared before and after mRNA vaccination in COVID-19 convalescent patients and in infection-naive vaccine recipients. In the study, cultures from other donors were sequenced using the Oncomine TCR Beta short-read assay on an Illumina iSeq 100. On the study overall, not on this receptor specifically: Among healthy vaccine recipients, nearly all vaccine-induced clones were SARS-CoV-2 mono-reactive, and only 1 of 255 was cross-reactive with common cold coronaviruses. Only a small number of convalescent patients were included, and no early post-infection timepoints were available, which limited the study. At late post-vaccination timepoints, both infection-induced and vaccine-induced clones showed marked clonal contraction, consistent with waning T cell responses.

In the ViraFEST assay, PBMC were stimulated with viral peptide pools, and TCR sequencing was then used to find antigen-specific CD4+ T cell clonotypes based on their expansion. After less than 13 days of culture, CD4+ T cells were isolated with the EasySep CD4+ T cell isolation kit. Healthy vaccine recipients had no prior SARS-CoV-2 infection, confirmed by negative nucleocapsid antibodies before and after vaccination. Roughly 2.1 million PBMC per well were cultured in IMDM with around 5% human AB serum, about 9.4 IU/ml IL-2 and gentamicin, plus 10 ug/ml peptides. Half of the culture medium was replaced with fresh IL-2-containing medium on days 3 and 7. Unless noted otherwise, every peptide stimulation condition was cultured in triplicate wells. Using Ficoll-Paque Plus gradient centrifugation, PBMC were separated from whole blood and then either used fresh or cryopreserved at -140C. The spike proteins of SARS-CoV-2 and of the common cold coronaviruses HCoV-NL63, HCoV-OC43 and HCoV-229E were spanned by overlapping peptide pools. The QIAamp micro DNA kit was used to extract genomic DNA from the cultured CD4+ T cells.

With respect to this clone: Its antigen is unknown. No base qualities exist here, and no much larger clone lies one base off it.

Libraries were made using the immunoSEQ multiplex PCR assay. DNA from the cultured and isolated CD4+ T cells underwent TCR beta CDR3 sequencing. In the original analysis: The analysis removed non-productive TCR sequences, trimmed reads to the CDR3 region, and retained only CDR3s that were 7 or more amino acids long. Antigen-specific clonotypes were identified with the MANAFEST web app by comparing expansion in peptide wells against reference cultures. To count as positive, a clone had to show expansion at FDR<0.05 compared with the reference and with all other wells, an odds ratio above 5, and a frequency above 0.1% in two replicate wells. A clonotype was called cross-reactive if it was significantly expanded both in SARS-CoV-2 spike wells and in at least one common cold coronavirus spike condition. Levenshtein distance calculated with the stringdist R package was used to assess CDR3 similarity, and unrooted trees were constructed with ape in R 3.6.1. Held by TCRdb, this immuneACCESS table contains in-frame sequences only and omits some clones. Under half of the omission traces to an unresolved V gene where checked; the cause of the rest is unknown. V and J calls and clone size are copied from that table; D and trimming were computed from the DNA. This sample lists about 61,000 clones; 80% to 90% were detected once. Over 2% of the sample is taken by the ten largest.

This TCR was sampled from a human donor who received a COVID-19 vaccine. This specimen consisted of CD4+ T cells from PBMCs cultured with HCoV-229E spike peptides, obtained before COVID-19 vaccination. What the cell subset or site label conveys for this sample: HCoV-229E spike overlapping peptide pool stimulation.

The CDR3 in this case is CASSSRGPLSYNEQFF. Here is the DNA: TGTGCCAGCAGCTCGCGTGGGCCCCTCTCCTACAATGAGCAGTTCTTC. Recombination connected TRBV7-2 to TRBJ2-1; the D gene is unclear. The CDR3 contains 16 residues, cysteine and phenylalanine counted. Only the CDR3 DNA is retained, 48 bases long and in frame from the first base. V is clipped by 4 bases and J by 0 bases, and the sequence between their germline boundaries is 13 bases long. Per the germline V gene, SGHTA is the CDR1 and FQGNSA is the CDR2. With the rest looked up from the reference TRBV7-2 and TRBJ2-1 genes rather than sequenced, the full variable domain is GAGVSQSPSNKVTEKGKDVELRCDPISGHTALYWYRQSLGQGLEFLIYFQGNSAPDKSGLPSDRFSAERTGGSVSTLTIQRTQQEDSAVYLCASSSRGPLSYNEQFFGPGTRLTVL.